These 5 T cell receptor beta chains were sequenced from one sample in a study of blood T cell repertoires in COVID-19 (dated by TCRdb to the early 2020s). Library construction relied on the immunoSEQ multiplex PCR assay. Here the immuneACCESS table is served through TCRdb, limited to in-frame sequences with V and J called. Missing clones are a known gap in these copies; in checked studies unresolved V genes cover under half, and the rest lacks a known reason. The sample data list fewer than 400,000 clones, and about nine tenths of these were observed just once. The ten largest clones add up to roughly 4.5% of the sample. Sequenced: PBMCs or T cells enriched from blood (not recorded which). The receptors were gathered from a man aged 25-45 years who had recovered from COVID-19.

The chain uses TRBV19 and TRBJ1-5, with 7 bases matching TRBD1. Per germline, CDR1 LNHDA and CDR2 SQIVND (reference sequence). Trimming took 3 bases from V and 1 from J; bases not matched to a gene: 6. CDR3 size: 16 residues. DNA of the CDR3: TGTGCCAGTAGTATCGGGACAGTCAGGAGCAATCAGCCCCAGCATTTT. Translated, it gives CASSIGTVRSNQPQHF.

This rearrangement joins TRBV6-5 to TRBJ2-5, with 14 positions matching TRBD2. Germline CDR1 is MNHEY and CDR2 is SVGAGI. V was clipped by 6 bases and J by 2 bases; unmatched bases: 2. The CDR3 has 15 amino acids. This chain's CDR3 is CASRRLAGGQETQYF. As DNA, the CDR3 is TGTGCCAGCAGAAGACTAGCGGGGGGGCAAGAGACCCAGTACTTC.

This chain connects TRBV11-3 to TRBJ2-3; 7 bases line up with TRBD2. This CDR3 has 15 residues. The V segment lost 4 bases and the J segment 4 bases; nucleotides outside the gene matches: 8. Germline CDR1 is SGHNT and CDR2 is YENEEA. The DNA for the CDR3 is TGTGCCAGCAGCTCCGGGACTACTATTGCAGATACGCAGTATTTT. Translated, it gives CASSSGTTIADTQYF.

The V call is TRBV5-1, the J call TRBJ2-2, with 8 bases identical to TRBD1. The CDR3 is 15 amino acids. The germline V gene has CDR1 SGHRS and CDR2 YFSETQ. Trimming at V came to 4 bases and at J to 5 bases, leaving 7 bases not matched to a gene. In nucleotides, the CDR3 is TGCGCCAGCAGCCCCCGGGACAGGACGACCGGGGAGCTGTTTTTT. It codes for CASSPRDRTTGELFF. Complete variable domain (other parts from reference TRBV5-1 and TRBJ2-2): KAGVTQTPRYLIKTRGQQVTLSCSPISGHRSVSWYQQTPGQGLQFLFEYFSETQRNKGNFPGRFSGRQFSNSRSEMNVSTLELGDSALYLCASSPRDRTTGELFFGEGSRLTVL.

CDR3 nucleotides: TGTGCCAGCAGCCAAGAAGTGGTGGGGACAGCAAATTCACCCCTCCACTTT. It yields the protein CASSQEVVGTANSPLHF. The chain has TRBV4-2 and TRBJ1-6, with 7 bases identical to TRBD1. V lost 0 bases, J lost 7 bases, and 9 bases stayed unmatched. The CDR3 length is 17 residues. CDR1 and CDR2 from the germline V gene are LGHNA and YNFKEQ.